The 32 T cell receptor delta chains below all came from one sample that was sequenced in a study of γδ T cells in repeated Plasmodium falciparum infection. TCRdb re-identified clones in the multiplex PCR reads via CATT. The sample lists roughly 50,000 delta-chain clones; 1.6% were seen once. Flow sorting of PBMC yielded separate Vgamma9/Vdelta2+ and Vdelta2-negative gammadelta T cell populations for bulk repertoire analysis. The specimen sequenced was gamma-delta T cells from blood. The receptors were gathered from a pool of human donors (malaria-infected and uninfected, not separated).

This clone was counted between two and nine times. Translating this DNA gives a protein that differs at residue 9 from the TCRdb one, which belongs to a much larger clone; a read error is likely, and the protein shown is this translation. The genes are TRDV1 and TRDJ1; D might be TRDD2 (8 bases). TCRdb records no J gene; here it was assigned by comparing the DNA to germline. The CDR3 loop spans 17 amino acids. CDR1 is TSWWSYY and CDR2 is QGS in the germline V gene. V was pared by 2 bases and J by 2 bases, with 18 bases between. CDR3 sequence (DNA): TGTGCTCTTGGGGAATTCCTTCCTAGCTGGGGGACCGATAAACTCATCTTT. The encoded protein is CALGEFLPSWGTDKLIF.

Many counts were recorded for this clone. The protein recorded in TCRdb matches a much larger clone and deviates from this DNA's translation at residue 7, suggesting a read error; the protein here is obtained by translating the DNA. This chain's CDR3 is CALGELKPNYWGWRTDKLIF. As DNA, the CDR3 is TGTGCTCTTGGGGAACTAAAGCCCAACTACTGGGGGTGGAGAACCGATAAACTCATCTTT. This chain uses TRDV1 with TRDJ1; 8 bases line up with TRDD3. CDR1 is TSWWSYY, CDR2 QGS, per germline. V lost 0 bases, J lost 2 bases, and 17 bases stayed unmatched. This CDR3 is 20 amino acids long.

The table lists this clone with a few counts. The protein TCRdb gives is from a much larger clone and does not agree with this DNA's translation at residue 18, likely a read error; the protein shown here comes from the DNA. The J gene was not called, though the V gene is TRDV1; TRDD3 is taken as the D call from the table, unchecked against the DNA. The CDR3 is made up of 19 amino acids. The germline V gene has CDR1 TSWWSYY and CDR2 QGS. CDR3 sequence reads: CALGEPKHLGDRNTDKLTF. The CDR3, as DNA: TGTGCTCTTGGGGAACCCAAACACCTGGGGGATCGGAACACCGATAAACTCACCTTT.

This clone has a handful of counts. TCRdb's protein for this DNA is that of a much larger clone and differs from the translation at residue 16, likely a read error; the protein shown is the DNA translation. V and J are TRDV1 and TRDJ1; 8 bases are shared with TRDD3. The germline V gene encodes CDR1 TSWWSYY and CDR2 QGS. The CDR3 covers 20 residues. In nucleotides, the CDR3 is TGTGCTCTTGGGGAACTCTGCGAGTCCCCTGGGGGACCGTACACCGGTAAACTCATCTTT. Translated: CALGELCESPGGPYTGKLIF.

This clone was detected a few times. The protein held in TCRdb is that of a much larger clone and does not match this DNA's translation at residues 10 and 12, likely because of a read error; the protein shown is translated from the DNA. This chain joins TRDV1 and TRDJ1, with TRDD3 identical over 8 bases. The germline V gene has CDR1 TSWWSYY and CDR2 QGS. The CDR3 contains 16 residues. The CDR3 here is CALGEFGGSFTGKLIF. The CDR3 nucleotides are TGTGCTCTTGGGGAATTTGGGGGATCCTTCACCGGTAAACTCATCTTT.

Note on this clone: TCRdb's entry gives the protein of a much larger clone, which mismatches this DNA's translation at residue 10, likely from a read error; the protein reported here is translated from the DNA. The chain employs TRDV1 and TRDJ1; 9 bases line up with TRDD3. Assignment of the J gene here rests on matching the DNA to germline, because TCRdb gives none. CDR3 size: 18 residues. V was pared by 2 bases and J by 8 bases, with 18 bases of the junction left unmatched. Germline-derived CDR1 and CDR2 are TSWWSYY and QGS. The CDR3 protein is CALGEVAPLALLGEKLIF. DNA for the CDR3: TGTGCTCTTGGGGAAGTGGCGCCCCTCGCTCTACTGGGGGAGAAACTCATCTTT.

This clone appeared a few times. This DNA's translation and the protein TCRdb lists, from a much larger clone, do not match at residue 10, likely due to a read error; the protein shown is translated from the DNA. The chain joins TRDV2 to TRDJ1; 7 nucleotides line up with TRDD3. Since TCRdb gives no J gene, matching the DNA to germline was used here to assign it. The V gene end was trimmed by 3 bases and the J gene end by 3 bases; junction bases not matched to a gene: 27. In germline, CDR1 is GEAIGNYY, CDR2 EKD. CDR3 length: 21 amino acids. CDR3 nucleotide sequence: TGTGCCTGTGACGGGTTGGATACGCCCCAGATAGGCACTTCGCTAGCCGATAAACTCATCTTT. This gives the protein CACDGLDTPQIGTSLADKLIF.

This clone was seen repeatedly, ten times or more. The gene calls are TRDV2 and TRDJ1; D may be TRDD3 (6 bases). V lost 0 bases, J lost 1 base, and 11 bases lay in between. The CDR3 is 15 residues long. Germline CDR1 is GEAIGNYY and CDR2 is EKD. The CDR3 nucleotides are TGTGCCTGTGACACCGTGGGGGGGCTCACCGATAAACTCATCTTT. Its translation: CACDTVGGLTDKLIF.

This clone was detected ten times or more. A read error likely explains why the TCRdb protein, taken from a much larger clone, differs from this DNA's translation at residue 11; the protein shown is translated from the DNA. The chain employs TRDV1 and TRDJ1; D call uncertain. CDR3 length: 16 residues. The germline V gene encodes CDR1 TSWWSYY and CDR2 QGS. The V gene lost 3 bases and the J gene lost 11 bases, with 25 bases spanning the gap. CDR3: CALGEKLRALIIPLIF. Here the CDR3 DNA reads TGTGCTCTTGGGGAGAAACTACGGGCCCTCATTATACCCCTCATCTTT.

Turning to this clone: A far larger clone is one base from this, pointing to a likely read error. Other DNA sequences in the sample encode the same CDR3. The V gene is TRDV1, the J gene TRDJ1, with D perhaps matching TRDD2 (5 bases). Here the J gene was assigned by germline matching of the DNA, as TCRdb has none. Germline lookup yields CDR1 TSWWSYY and CDR2 QGS. The CDR3 runs 16 residues. The V and J ends lost 8 bases and 10 bases respectively, with 29 bases between them. DNA for the CDR3: TGTGCTCTTCTGATCTTCCCTACCCCGTACGTATGTAGACTCATCTTT. This sequence encodes CALLIFPTPYVCRLIF.

This clone was seen repeatedly, ten times or more. CDR3 in amino acids: CACDTGDWGSDSWDTRQMFF. In DNA form, the CDR3 reads TGTGCCTGTGACACCGGGGACTGGGGGTCGGACTCCTGGGACACCCGACAGATGTTTTTC. The chain employs TRDV2 and TRDJ3, with 8 bases fitting TRDD3. In germline, CDR1 is GEAIGNYY, CDR2 EKD. CDR3 length: 20 amino acids. J was trimmed by 0 bases and V by 0 bases; bases with no gene match: 9.

For this clone: TCRdb has a much larger clone's protein, which differs at residue 3 from the translation of this DNA, likely because of a read error; what is shown is the protein translated from the DNA. V gene TRDV1 combines with J gene TRDJ1, with 11 positions matching TRDD3. The CDR3 has 16 residues. Germline V gene lookup returns CDR1 TSWWSYY and CDR2 QGS. The CDR3 is CAFGELALLGDTRLIF. CDR3 coding DNA: TGTGCTTTTGGGGAATTGGCCTTGCTGGGGGATACAAGACTCATCTTT.

This clone was detected ten times or more. The J gene is TRDJ1, the V gene TRDV2; 12 nucleotides match TRDD3. Per germline, CDR1 GEAIGNYY and CDR2 EKD. CDR3 length: 18 amino acids. Unmatched junction bases numbered 8, after V lost 1 base and J lost 0 bases. The CDR3 region has the DNA TGTGCCTGTGACACTTTACTGGGGGATACAAGGTACACCGATAAACTCATCTTT. Amino acids: CACDTLLGDTRYTDKLIF.

About this clone: TCRdb's protein, taken from a much larger clone, differs from this DNA's translation at residue 3, likely owing to a read error; the protein displayed comes from the DNA. The rearrangement uses TRDV2 and TRDJ1; D uncertain. Here the J gene was assigned by germline matching of the DNA, as TCRdb has none. CDR1 and CDR2 (germline): GEAIGNYY, EKD. This CDR3 spans 17 amino acids. CDR3 DNA sequence: TGTGCCCGTGACACCGTCGGAACGGGGCCTTACACCGATAAACTCATCTTT. Protein sequence: CARDTVGTGPYTDKLIF.

Of note for this clone: The protein held in TCRdb is that of a much larger clone and does not match this DNA's translation at residue 10, likely because of a read error; the protein shown is translated from the DNA. The chain recombines TRDV1 with TRDJ1; 13 bases map to TRDD3. Matching the DNA to germline supplied the J gene, which TCRdb does not give. In germline, CDR1 is TSWWSYY, CDR2 QGS. The CDR3 extends over 24 amino acids. With V trimmed by 5 bases and J by 2 bases, 29 bases remained unmatched. This chain's CDR3 is CALGSPGPSPLRNWGIRGTDKLIF. The CDR3 DNA follows: TGTGCTCTTGGGTCCCCGGGGCCTTCCCCCCTACGGAACTGGGGGATACGCGGAACCGATAAACTCATCTTT.

As for this clone: A read error likely explains why the TCRdb protein, taken from a much larger clone, differs from this DNA's translation at residue 7; the protein shown is translated from the DNA. The chain uses TRDV1 and TRDJ1, with D tentatively TRDD2 (6 bases). Here the J gene was assigned by germline matching of the DNA, as TCRdb has none. Germline V gene sequence: CDR1 TSWWSYY, CDR2 QGS. The CDR3 length is 20 residues. The germline V and J ends were trimmed by 1 base and 0 bases, with 24 bases remaining between them. The CDR3, as DNA: TGTGCTCTTGGGGAACCTTCTCCTACGAAGAGGGGTCTGTACACCGATAAACTCATCTTT. Its protein product is CALGEPSPTKRGLYTDKLIF.

This clone came up many times. The amino acid sequence in TCRdb belongs to a much larger clone and departs from this DNA's translation at residue 9, likely a sequencing read error; the sequence shown is translated from the DNA. The chain employs TRDV2 and TRDJ1; D might be TRDD3 (6 bases). TCRdb offers no J gene call, so here the DNA was matched to germline to obtain one. The germline gives CDR1 GEAIGNYY, CDR2 EKD. The CDR3 sequence is 15 residues long. The V and J ends lost 0 bases and 2 bases respectively, with 12 bases between them. CDR3 amino acids: CACDTLGLRTDKLIF. The CDR3 DNA is TGTGCCTGTGACACCCTGGGGCTAAGAACCGATAAACTCATCTTT.

This clone was picked up a small number of times. This DNA translates differently at residue 18 from the TCRdb protein, which is that of a much larger clone; a read error is likely, and the protein shown is the DNA's own translation. The V call is TRDV1, the J call TRDJ1; TRDD3 agrees at 11 bases. This CDR3 spans 21 amino acids. CDR1 is TSWWSYY, CDR2 QGS, per germline. With V trimmed by 5 bases and J by 10 bases, 30 bases remained unmatched. This CDR3 reads CALGPTWERDVYWGIKITLIF. The CDR3, as DNA: TGTGCTCTTGGGCCCACCTGGGAACGGGACGTATACTGGGGGATAAAAATTACACTCATCTTT.

About this clone itself: TCRdb's protein for this DNA is that of a much larger clone and differs from the translation at residue 5, likely a read error; the protein shown is the DNA translation. The chain joins TRAV14/DV4 to TRDJ1, with 13 bases lining up with TRDD3. TCRdb offers no J gene call, so here the DNA was matched to germline to obtain one. Per germline, CDR1 TSDPSYG and CDR2 QGSYDQQN (reference sequence). V gave up 4 bases and J gave up 0 bases; unmatched junction bases: 26. The CDR3 runs 24 residues. For the CDR3, the DNA is TGTGCAATGAGAGGGGGCCCCCTCCTACCTAAACCTACTGGGGGATACGGGTACACCGATAAACTCATCTTT. It specifies CAMRGGPLLPKPTGGYGYTDKLIF.

This clone was observed at least ten times. Since a far larger clone is one base different, this is likely a read error. Other nucleotide sequences from this sample produce the same CDR3. V and J are TRDV1 and TRDJ1; no clear D. CDR3 length equals 13 residues. CDR1 is TSWWSYY and CDR2 is QGS in the germline V gene. The CDR3 region has the DNA TGTGCTCTTGGGGCCCTAACCACCGATAAGCTCATCTTT. Amino acids: CALGALTTDKLIF.

This clone was seen repeatedly, ten times or more. The rearrangement uses TRDV1 and TRDJ1; 8 nucleotides agree with TRDD3. TCRdb does not report a J gene; here it was assigned by matching the DNA to germline references. This CDR3 spans 20 amino acids. Germline CDR1 is TSWWSYY and CDR2 is QGS. Germline trimming cut 0 bases from V and 1 base from J; bases unmatched to any gene: 16. The CDR3 spells CALGELSRGDTGGGTDKLIF. CDR3 DNA: TGTGCTCTTGGGGAACTTTCCCGTGGGGATACAGGGGGGGGCACCGATAAACTCATCTTT.

In this sample, this clone turned up a few times. Only one base separates this from a far larger clonotype, so it likely reflects a read error. Other DNA sequences in this sample translate to the same CDR3. The V call is TRDV1, the J call TRDJ1; 7 nucleotides agree with TRDD3. The J gene comes from matching the DNA to germline here; TCRdb lacks it. CDR1 TSWWSYY and CDR2 QGS come from the germline V gene. The CDR3 covers 24 residues. After removal of 3 bases from V and 1 base from J, the junction contained 32 bases not matched to a gene. The CDR3 reads CALGEGEGTVIPVLGIACTDKLIF. In DNA, the CDR3 is TGTGCTCTTGGGGAGGGGGAAGGAACGGTCATTCCAGTACTGGGGATTGCCTGCACCGATAAACTCATCTTT.

This clone has only a few counts. A much bigger clone sits one base away, suggesting this may be a read error. This chain connects TRDV2 to TRDJ1; 11 positions match TRDD3. Germline matching of the DNA provided the J gene here, since TCRdb leaves it blank. Per the germline V gene, CDR1 is GEAIGNYY and CDR2 is EKD. After removal of 0 bases from V and 8 bases from J, the junction contained 16 bases not matched to a gene. This CDR3 is built from 18 residues. CDR3 sequence (DNA): TGTGCCTGTGACACCGTTACATCTACTGGGGGATATCGGACGAAACTCATCTTT. It specifies CACDTVTSTGGYRTKLIF.

This clone has at least ten counts. The sample carries other DNA sequences with the same CDR3. This chain uses TRDV1 with TRDJ1; possible D gene TRDD3, 5 bases. Trimming took off 3 bases at V and 2 bases at J, with 31 bases between the two ends. This CDR3 is 21 amino acids long. CDR1 and CDR2 (germline): TSWWSYY, QGS. The CDR3 bases are TGTGCTCTTGGGGAGCGTCCCCAGAAGCGGGATTATGCCCTTTCTACCGATAAACTCATCTTT. Residues: CALGERPQKRDYALSTDKLIF.

As for this clone: A far larger clone is a single base away, which makes a read error likely. Additional DNA sequences in this sample encode the identical CDR3. The chain is built from TRDV1 and TRDJ1; D possibly corresponds to TRDD2 (5 bases). No J gene was available from TCRdb, and it was assigned here by a germline match of the DNA. The CDR3 spans 22 residues. Per germline, CDR1 TSWWSYY and CDR2 QGS. This CDR3 is CALGEGLLEPTYEAGYTDKLIF. DNA for the CDR3: TGTGCTCTTGGGGAAGGCCTTCTCGAACCCACGTACGAGGCGGGGTACACCGACAAACTCATCTTT.

By frequency in the sample, this clone is medium-sized (0.01 to 0.1%). This sample includes further DNA sequences coding for the same CDR3. This chain connects TRDV1 to TRDJ1; no reliable D call. The CDR3 runs to 16 residues. Trimming removed 6 bases at V and 0 bases at J, with 17 bases between. Germline V gene data show CDR1 as TSWWSYY and CDR2 as QGS. As DNA, the CDR3 is TGTGCTCTTGGAAAGTTCTTCGTCTCGTACACCGATAAACTCATCTTT. Translating it yields CALGKFFVSYTDKLIF.

A few counts support this clone. A far larger clone differs by one base, so this is likely a read error. At the DNA level, this CDR3 is encoded by other sequences in the same sample as well. This rearrangement joins TRDV2 to TRDJ1, with 7 positions matching TRDD3. The J gene, absent from TCRdb, was called here by matching the DNA to germline. V gave up 4 bases and J gave up 5 bases; unmatched junction bases: 15. Germline assignment: CDR1 GEAIGNYY and CDR2 EKD. The CDR3 contains 16 residues. CDR3 nucleotide sequence: TGTGCCTGTGAACCTGCGGCCAAGTGGGGGAGAGATAAACTCATCTTT. It is translated as CACEPAAKWGRDKLIF.

This clone came up a few times. The translation of this DNA and the TCRdb protein of a much larger clone differ at residue 13, probably owing to a read error; the protein shown here is translated from the DNA. The chain recombines TRDV1 with TRDJ1, with 9 bases identical to TRDD3. The CDR3 is 21 amino acids. V was clipped by 1 base and J by 1 base; unmatched bases: 19. CDR1 TSWWSYY and CDR2 QGS come from the germline V gene. The CDR3 region is CALGERIYVNWGTRATDKLIF. The CDR3 coding sequence is TGTGCTCTTGGGGAACGCATCTACGTTAACTGGGGGACACGTGCCACCGATAAACTCATCTTT.

Worth noting for this clone: The TCRdb protein comes from a much larger clone and disagrees with this DNA's translation at residue 17, likely due to a read error; the protein given here is derived from the DNA. This chain links TRDV1 with TRDJ1, with TRDD3 matching over 7 bases. Because TCRdb records no J gene, it was assigned here through a match of the DNA to germline. Germline V gene sequence: CDR1 TSWWSYY, CDR2 QGS. The CDR3 runs to 22 residues. V dropped 3 bases and J dropped 3; count of bases not matched to a gene: 28. The CDR3 region is CALGETSRYGGMGIPYADKLIF. The CDR3 DNA is TGTGCTCTTGGGGAGACTTCCCGGTACGGGGGGATGGGCATACCGTACGCCGATAAACTCATCTTT.

In its sample, this clone was seen many times. TCRdb pairs this DNA with a much larger clone's protein that differs at residue 10, likely a read error; the protein shown was translated from the DNA. The chain carries TRDV2 and TRDJ1; no firm D call. Matching the DNA to germline supplied the J gene, which TCRdb does not give. The CDR3 totals 15 residues. V shed 0 bases and J shed 2 bases, with 12 bases lying between them. CDR1 GEAIGNYY and CDR2 EKD come from the germline V gene. The CDR3: CACDTVGGVTDKLIF. CDR3 bases: TGTGCCTGTGACACCGTTGGTGGTGTTACCGATAAACTCATCTTT.

This clone was recorded many times. Other DNA variants within this sample encode the same CDR3. The rearrangement links TRDV2 to TRDJ1; 10 positions agree with TRDD3. The J gene, left out of TCRdb, was set here by checking the DNA against germline. CDR1 is GEAIGNYY and CDR2 is EKD in the germline V gene. The V and J ends lost 0 bases and 0 bases, in that order; junction bases with no gene match: 6. The CDR3 extends over 17 amino acids. The CDR3 region has the DNA TGTGCCTGTGACACCTTACTGGGGGATCCCTACACCGATAAACTCATCTTT. Amino acids: CACDTLLGDPYTDKLIF.

The sample holds a few counts of this clone. The TCRdb protein, from a much larger clone, departs from this DNA's translation at residue 15, likely by read error; the protein shown derives from the DNA. The J gene has no call, while the V gene is TRDV1; the table's D call of TRDD3 was not tested on the DNA. Germline V gives CDR1 TSWWSYY, CDR2 QGS. The CDR3 totals 17 residues. The CDR3 DNA reads TGTGCTCTTGGGGAACTCAGGCCCGGCGGGGGCCACTTTAAACCCATCTTT. This codes for CALGELRPGGGHFKPIF.